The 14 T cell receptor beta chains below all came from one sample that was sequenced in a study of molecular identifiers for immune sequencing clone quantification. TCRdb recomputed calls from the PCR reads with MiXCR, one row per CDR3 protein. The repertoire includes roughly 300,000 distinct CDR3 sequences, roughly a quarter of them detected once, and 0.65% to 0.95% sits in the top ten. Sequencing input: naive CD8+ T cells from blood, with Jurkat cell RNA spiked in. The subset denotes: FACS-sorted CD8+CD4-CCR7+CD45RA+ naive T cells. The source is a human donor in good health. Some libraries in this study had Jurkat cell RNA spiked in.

The CDR3 loop reads CASSLGQGYSYEQYF. Written as DNA, the CDR3 is TGTGCCAGTAGCCTGGGACAGGGGTATTCCTACGAGCAGTACTTC. The chain joins TRBV19 to TRBJ2-7, with 10 bases lining up with TRBD1. V shed 6 bases, J shed 1 base, and the junction held 6 bases outside the gene matches. Germline V lookup: CDR1 LNHDA, CDR2 SQIVND (reference sequence). CDR3 length equals 15 residues.

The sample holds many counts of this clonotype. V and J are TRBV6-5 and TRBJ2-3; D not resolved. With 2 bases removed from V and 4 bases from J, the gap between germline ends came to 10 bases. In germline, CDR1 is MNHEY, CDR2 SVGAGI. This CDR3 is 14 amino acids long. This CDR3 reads CASSYGRRPDTQYF. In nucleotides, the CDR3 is TGTGCCAGCAGTTACGGTCGTCGGCCAGATACGCAGTATTTT.

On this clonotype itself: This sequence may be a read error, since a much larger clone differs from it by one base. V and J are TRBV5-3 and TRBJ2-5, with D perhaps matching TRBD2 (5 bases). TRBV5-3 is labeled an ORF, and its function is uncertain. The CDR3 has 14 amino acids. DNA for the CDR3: TGTGCCAGCAGCTTGGATGGGTACGGGGAGACCCCGTACTTC. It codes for CASSLDGYGETPYF.

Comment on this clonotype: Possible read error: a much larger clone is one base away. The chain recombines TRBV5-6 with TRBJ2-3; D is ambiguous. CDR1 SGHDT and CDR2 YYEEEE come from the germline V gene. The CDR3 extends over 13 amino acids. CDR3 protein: CASSLMLKDTLYF. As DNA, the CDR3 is TGTGCCAGCAGCTTGATGCTTAAAGATACGCTGTATTTT.

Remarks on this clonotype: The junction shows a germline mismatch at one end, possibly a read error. This CDR3 is CASSLSQGENQPRHF. The CDR3 region has the DNA TGTGCCAGCAGTTTATCCCAAGGGGAGAATCAGCCCCGGCATTTT. The chain is built from TRBV27 and TRBJ1-5, with D possibly matching TRBD1 (5 bases). The CDR3 is 15 residues long. Germline V CDR1 and CDR2: MNHEY, SMNVEV (reference sequence).

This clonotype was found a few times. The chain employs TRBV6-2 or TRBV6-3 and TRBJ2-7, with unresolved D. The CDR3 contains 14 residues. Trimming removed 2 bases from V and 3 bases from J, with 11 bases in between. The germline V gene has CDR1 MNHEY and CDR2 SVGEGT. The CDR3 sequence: CASSYGQEVYEQYF. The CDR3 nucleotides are TGTGCCAGCAGTTACGGCCAGGAAGTCTACGAGCAGTACTTC.

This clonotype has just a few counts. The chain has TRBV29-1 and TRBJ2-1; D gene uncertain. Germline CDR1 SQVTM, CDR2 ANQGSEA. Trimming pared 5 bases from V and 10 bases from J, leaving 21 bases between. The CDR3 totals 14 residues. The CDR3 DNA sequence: TGCAGCGTTTACCGGGCCGATAACCTGGGGGAGCAGTTCTTC. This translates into CSVYRADNLGEQFF.

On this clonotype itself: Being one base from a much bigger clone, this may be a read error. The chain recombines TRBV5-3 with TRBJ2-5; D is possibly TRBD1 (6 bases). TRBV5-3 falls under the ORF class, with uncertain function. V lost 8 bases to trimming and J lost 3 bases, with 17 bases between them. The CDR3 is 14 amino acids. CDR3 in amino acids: CASGPPTGEETQYF. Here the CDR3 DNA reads TGTGCCAGCGGCCCACCGACAGGAGAAGAGACCCAGTACTTC.

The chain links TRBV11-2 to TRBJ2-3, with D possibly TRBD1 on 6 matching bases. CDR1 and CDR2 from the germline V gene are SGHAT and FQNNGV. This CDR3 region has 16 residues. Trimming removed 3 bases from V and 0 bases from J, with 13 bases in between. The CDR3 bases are TGTGCCAGCAGCTTTGGTTATGACAGGAGCACAGATACGCAGTATTTT. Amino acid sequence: CASSFGYDRSTDTQYF.

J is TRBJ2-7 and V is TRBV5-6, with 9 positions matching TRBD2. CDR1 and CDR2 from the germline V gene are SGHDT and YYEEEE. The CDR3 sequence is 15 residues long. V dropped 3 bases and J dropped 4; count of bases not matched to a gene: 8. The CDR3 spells CASSSPGTSWYEQYF. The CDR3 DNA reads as TGTGCCAGCAGCTCCCCGGGGACTAGCTGGTACGAGCAGTACTTC.

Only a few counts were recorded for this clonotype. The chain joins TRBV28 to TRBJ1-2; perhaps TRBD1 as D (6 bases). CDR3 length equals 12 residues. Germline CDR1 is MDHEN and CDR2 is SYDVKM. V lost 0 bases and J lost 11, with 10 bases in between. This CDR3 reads CASSLWDRQYTF. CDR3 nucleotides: TGTGCCAGCAGTTTATGGGACAGACAATACACCTTC.

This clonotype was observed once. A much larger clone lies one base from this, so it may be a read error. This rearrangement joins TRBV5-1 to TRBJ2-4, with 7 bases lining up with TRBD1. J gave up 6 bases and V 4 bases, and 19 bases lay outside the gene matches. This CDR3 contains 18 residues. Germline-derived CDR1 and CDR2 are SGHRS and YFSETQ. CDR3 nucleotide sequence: TGCGCCAGCAGCATGGTCCCCGACAGGGTGGTCACCCGAAACATTCAGTACTTC. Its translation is CASSMVPDRVVTRNIQYF.

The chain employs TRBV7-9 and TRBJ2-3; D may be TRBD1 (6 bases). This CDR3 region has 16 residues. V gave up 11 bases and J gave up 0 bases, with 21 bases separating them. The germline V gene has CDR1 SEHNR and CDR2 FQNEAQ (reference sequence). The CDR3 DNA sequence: TGTGCCTCTGTTGGGGACACAGCACGGAGCACAGATACGCAGTATTTT. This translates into CASVGDTARSTDTQYF.

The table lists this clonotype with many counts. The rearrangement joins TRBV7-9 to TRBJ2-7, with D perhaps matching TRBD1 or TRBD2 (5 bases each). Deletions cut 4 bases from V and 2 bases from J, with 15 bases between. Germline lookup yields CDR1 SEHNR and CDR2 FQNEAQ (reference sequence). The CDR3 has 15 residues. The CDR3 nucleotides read TGTGCCAGCAGCTCAGGGACCCAAGGCACCTACGAGCAGTACTTC. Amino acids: CASSSGTQGTYEQYF. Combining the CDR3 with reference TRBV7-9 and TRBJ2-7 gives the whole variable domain DTGVSQNPRHKITKRGQNVTFRCDPISEHNRLYWYRQTLGQGPEFLTYFQNEAQLEKSRLLSDRFSAERPKGSFSTLEIQRTEQGDSAMYLCASSSGTQGTYEQYFGPGTRLTVT.